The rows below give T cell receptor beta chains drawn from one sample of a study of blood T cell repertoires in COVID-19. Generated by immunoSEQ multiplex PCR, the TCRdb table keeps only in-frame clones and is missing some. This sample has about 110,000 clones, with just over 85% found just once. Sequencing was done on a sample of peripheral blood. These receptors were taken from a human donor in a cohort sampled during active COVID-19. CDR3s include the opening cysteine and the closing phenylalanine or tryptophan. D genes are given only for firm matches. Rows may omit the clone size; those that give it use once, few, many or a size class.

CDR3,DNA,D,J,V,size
CASSPTGGALGEQYF,TGCGCCAGCAGCCCCACGGGAGGCGCCCTCGGGGAGCAGTACTTC,TRBD2,TRBJ2-7,TRBV5-1,-
CASSLEGTSGSEQYF,TGTGCCAGCAGCTTGGAAGGGACTAGCGGTTCCGAGCAGTACTTC,TRBD2,TRBJ2-7,TRBV5-8,-
CASSDRGSAYEQYF,TGTGCCAGCAGTGACAGGGGTTCGGCCTACGAGCAGTACTTC,TRBD1,TRBJ2-7,TRBV27,-
CASSDPAGTDYGYTF,TGTGCCAGCTCCGACCCCGCCGGGACAGACTATGGCTACACCTTC,TRBD1,TRBJ1-2,TRBV25-1,-
CASNRGRVTGELFF,TGTGCCAGTAATCGCGGGAGGGTGACCGGGGAGCTGTTTTTT,TRBD2,TRBJ2-2,TRBV19,few
CASSSGLAGTNEQFF,TGTGCCAGCAGCTCCGGACTAGCGGGGACAAATGAGCAGTTCTTC,TRBD2,TRBJ2-1,TRBV11-2,-
CASSVAPGTSVYNEQFF,TGTGCCAGCAGCGTGGCGCCCGGGACTAGCGTTTACAATGAGCAGTTCTTC,TRBD2,TRBJ2-1,TRBV9,-
CASSSWDRASANYGYTF,TGCGCCAGCAGCTCGTGGGACAGGGCCTCCGCAAACTATGGCTACACCTTC,TRBD1,TRBJ1-2,TRBV5-1,-
CASSLKPEADTQYF,TGCGCCAGCAGCTTGAAACCTGAGGCAGATACGCAGTATTTT,-,TRBJ2-3,TRBV5-1,-
CASSLQGKDEQYF,TGTGCCAGCAGTTTACAGGGAAAGGACGAGCAGTACTTC,-,TRBJ2-7,TRBV12-3/TRBV12-4,-
CASSDRGRGQPQHF,TGTGCCAGCAGTGACAGGGGGCGAGGTCAGCCCCAGCATTTT,TRBD1,TRBJ1-5,TRBV6-6,-
CASSRSQGVGTEAFF,TGCGCCAGCAGTCGGTCCCAGGGTGTAGGGACTGAAGCTTTCTTT,-,TRBJ1-1,TRBV4-1,-
CASSYRGQDEQFF,TGTGCCAGCAGTTACAGGGGGCAGGATGAGCAGTTCTTC,TRBD1,TRBJ2-1,TRBV6-6,-
CASSVVRGRRTDTQYF,TGTGCCAGCTCCGTCGTTCGCGGGAGGCGCACAGATACGCAGTATTTT,TRBD2,TRBJ2-3,TRBV6-6,-
CASSRTADYNEQFF,TGTGCCAGCAGCCGTACAGCGGATTACAATGAGCAGTTCTTC,-,TRBJ2-1,TRBV3-1/TRBV3-2,-
CASSLRGGNANEKLFF,TGTGCCAGCAGCTTACGGGGGGGGAACGCTAATGAAAAACTGTTTTTT,-,TRBJ1-4,TRBV11-2,-
CASSRDRGSGYTF,TGTGCCAGCAGTCGCGACAGGGGTTCTGGCTACACCTTC,TRBD1,TRBJ1-2,TRBV11-2,-
CASSVGTSFYEQYF,TGTGCCAGTAGTGTTGGGACTAGTTTTTACGAGCAGTACTTC,TRBD2,TRBJ2-7,TRBV19,-
CASHTESYNEQFF,TGCGCCAGCCACACAGAGTCCTACAATGAGCAGTTCTTC,-,TRBJ2-1,TRBV5-1,-
CASSLGLDSPSYNEQFF,TGTGCTAGCAGCTTAGGCCTCGACTCACCTTCCTACAATGAGCAGTTCTTC,-,TRBJ2-1,TRBV7-7,once
CASSPFQGVYLYNEQFF,TGTGCCAGCAGCCCATTCCAAGGGGTTTATTTGTACAATGAGCAGTTCTTC,-,TRBJ2-1,TRBV14,-
CATSREASGGYTDTQYF,TGTGCCACCAGCAGAGAGGCTAGCGGGGGATACACAGATACGCAGTATTTT,TRBD2,TRBJ2-3,TRBV15,-
CASSPRSGGSYNEQFF,TGCGCCAGCAGCCCTCGTTCGGGGGGCTCCTACAATGAGCAGTTCTTC,TRBD2,TRBJ2-1,TRBV5-1,-
CASSFIGTGISYEQYF,TGTGCCAGCAGCTTTATAGGGACAGGGATTTCCTACGAGCAGTACTTC,TRBD1,TRBJ2-7,TRBV5-5,-
CASSDRGDIQPQHF,TGTGCCAGCAGCGACAGGGGTGATATCCAGCCCCAGCATTTT,TRBD1,TRBJ1-5,TRBV7-8,-
CASSPGGDTQYF,TGTGCCAGCAGCCCAGGGGGCGATACGCAGTATTTT,TRBD1,TRBJ2-3,TRBV7-9,-
CASSEYAGSGSYSGELFF,TGTGCCAGCAGTGAATATGCGGGGAGCGGGAGTTATAGCGGGGAGCTGTTTTTT,TRBD2,TRBJ2-2,TRBV25-1,-
CASSLGGGWVDGYTF,TGTGCCAGCAGCTTGGGCGGGGGATGGGTCGATGGCTACACCTTC,-,TRBJ1-2,TRBV5-4,-
CASHDRVGTNYGYTF,TGTGCCAGCCATGACAGGGTTGGGACTAACTATGGCTACACCTTC,TRBD1,TRBJ1-2,TRBV2,once
CASSATGLAGSFNGETQYF,TGTGCCAGTAGTGCCACAGGACTAGCGGGATCCTTCAATGGGGAGACCCAGTACTTC,TRBD2,TRBJ2-5,TRBV19,-
CASSLAGGMRETQYF,TGTGCCAGCAGCCTAGCGGGGGGGATGCGGGAGACCCAGTACTTC,TRBD2,TRBJ2-5,TRBV11-2,-
CASRQLTSGVRDTQYF,TGCGCCAGCAGGCAACTTACTAGCGGGGTCAGGGATACGCAGTATTTT,TRBD2,TRBJ2-3,TRBV5-1,-
CASSVKNRGRVDNEQFF,TGTGCCAGCAGCGTAAAAAACAGGGGGCGCGTGGACAATGAGCAGTTCTTC,TRBD1,TRBJ2-1,TRBV9,once
CASTMGDSGNTIYF,TGTGCCAGCACTATGGGAGACTCTGGAAACACCATATATTTT,-,TRBJ1-3,TRBV6-5,-
CASSPSYEQYF,TGTGCCAGCAGTCCTAGCTACGAGCAGTACTTC,-,TRBJ2-7,TRBV12-3/TRBV12-4,-
CASSQRFQETQYF,TGTGCCAGCAGTCAGCGGTTCCAAGAGACCCAGTACTTC,-,TRBJ2-5,TRBV25-1,-
CASSQDRNLAGGRSDTQYF,TGCGCCAGCAGCCAAGACAGGAACCTAGCGGGGGGGCGTTCAGATACGCAGTATTTT,TRBD2,TRBJ2-3,TRBV4-1,-
CASSYRWEFLGSTEAFF,TGTGCCAGCAGTTACCGGTGGGAGTTCCTGGGGTCCACTGAAGCTTTCTTT,-,TRBJ1-1,TRBV27,-
CASSTESGGYYEQYF,TGTGCCAGCAGCACAGAAAGTGGGGGCTACTACGAGCAGTACTTC,-,TRBJ2-7,TRBV7-2,-
CATSRSLAGVGEQFF,TGTGCCACCAGCAGATCCCTAGCGGGAGTCGGGGAGCAGTTCTTC,TRBD2,TRBJ2-1,TRBV15,-